This T cell receptor (beta chain) was obtained from a study of regulatory T cells in long-lasting Graves disease (dated by TCRdb to 2020 to 2022). Study-level background: In the newly diagnosed Graves' disease group, patients had been taking antithyroid drugs for less than 3 months. This study used TCR sequencing and RNA sequencing of peripheral blood to compare persistent Graves' disease patients against newly diagnosed Graves' disease patients. The study took place in China and was registered as a clinical trial. A total of 35 or so samples were covered by TCR sequencing, comprising roughly 13 persistent and approximately 20 newly diagnosed Graves' disease patients. General study outcomes and caveats: Lower TCR Shannon entropy and fewer highly expanded clones were observed in persistent Graves' disease patients than in newly diagnosed patients, which suggested clonal expansion. Peripheral blood alone was examined, since thyroid tissue, which constituted the primary lesion, could not be accessed. Persistent disease showed preferential use of TRBV28, TRBJ1-2 and TRBJ2-5, whereas newly diagnosed disease favored TRBV20-1 and TRBJ2-1. The authors noted that the small sample size was a limitation that may lower accuracy. Sequencing and analysis were limited to the TCR beta chain. More public clonotypes were shared among persistent patients (approximately 3,000) than among newly diagnosed patients (966).

Based on the germline V gene, the CDR1 and CDR2 sequences are MNHNS and SASEGT. V loses 7 bases, J loses 4 bases, and the germline ends lie 13 bases apart. The CDR3 starts with the cysteine, ends with the phenylalanine, and has 14 residues. Of the read, only the CDR3 DNA is kept; its 42 bases are in frame from base 1. This clonotype was counted only a few times. The specificity of this receptor is unknown. It has no much larger one-base neighbor in the sample; base qualities were not kept. What the time point label conveys for this sample: newly diagnosed GD, antithyroid drugs for less than 3 months. For both TCR sequencing and RNA sequencing, RNA was extracted from PBMCs in TRIzol. The diagnosis of Graves' disease was made according to American Thyroid Association guidelines. Patients were recruited from an endocrinology department in Xi'an, China. From each patient, about 9 milliliters of peripheral blood was collected into an EDTA anticoagulant tube. PBMCs were isolated by Ficoll Paque Plus density gradient separation without further T cell sorting. RNA quality was checked with an Agilent 2100 Bioanalyzer and agarose gel, and concentration with a NanoDrop 2000.

The library was obtained by multiplex PCR. The sequencer was an Illumina HiSeq 4000. To build TCR beta libraries, CDR3 regions were amplified by Arm-PCR using iRepertoire HTBI primers. Gel purification was performed on PCR products prior to sequencing. The original pipeline was this. Gene usage analysis of CDR3 amino acid clonotypes relied on the 60 or so TRBV and 14 TRBJ segments identified across samples. Filtered high-quality paired reads were merged into contigs using COPE and FqMerger. BLAST was used to align contigs to the IMGT TRBV, TRBD and TRBJ reference genes, and CDR3 was defined following IMGT. Any clonotype with a frequency above 0.1% was classified as a highly expanded clone. Shannon entropy was used to measure repertoire diversity, and the Gini coefficient was used to measure V-J evenness. A clonotype found in more than one individual was treated as public. The public reads were reprocessed in TCRdb via fastp at Q25 and MiXCR, keeping in-frame beta chains. Every CDR3 protein is listed once, alongside the most common genes and DNA of its rows. It is TCRdb's table, rather than the study itself, that gives the V and J calls and clone size. Within this sample are around 420,000 distinct CDR3 sequences, with approximately 16% of them counted one time only. The ten largest account for about 7.8% of the sample.

These data were also reused for a study on T cells in Graves' hyperthyroidism and ophthalmopathy. The second publication reports: Stable Graves' hyperthyroidism was defined as the absence of progression to ophthalmopathy over 18 months of follow-up. The hyperthyroidism patients were between 18 and 65 years old and newly diagnosed, with a disease duration of less than 2 months. Exclusion was applied to patients with uncontrolled infections, other autoimmune diseases, pregnancy or lactation. Clinical symptoms, serum thyroxine and TRAb, thyroid ultrasound, and orbital computed tomography formed the basis for the diagnoses. The first round of RT-PCR for the TCR CDR3 was performed with the HTBI primer set and the Qiagen OneStep RT-PCR kit. Blood samples also contained most of the expanded thyroid clonotypes (frequency above 0.001), which suggests that blood repertoires may reflect thyroid immune responses. Ophthalmopathy was separated from stable hyperthyroidism by a 13 V-J signature model, with around 90% sensitivity and roughly 81% specificity obtained in cross-validation and 80%/75% obtained in testing. In validation, progression to ophthalmopathy was predicted by the model with roughly 69% sensitivity and under 85% specificity, a median of roughly 6 months before onset. TCR V-J signatures able to tell the groups apart were searched for in a discovery cohort of approximately 95 patients, of whom roughly 42 had Graves' ophthalmopathy and about 55 had stable Graves' hyperthyroidism. Prospective prediction of ophthalmopathy was tested in an independent validation cohort consisting of some 19 hyperthyroidism patients and around 16 patients who later progressed to ophthalmopathy. The 100 or so discovery patients were divided at random into training and test sets in a 7:3 ratio. The study also compared thyroid tissue and blood T-cell repertoires from several Graves' hyperthyroidism patients. After blood sampling, hyperthyroidism patients were treated with methimazole at a starting dose of 30 mg daily, and ophthalmopathy patients were treated with high-dose intravenous methylprednisolone. A second multiplex PCR round built the libraries, followed by size selection and purification. The libraries were sequenced on an Illumina HiSeq2000 using paired-end 100 bp reads. Raw data were processed with SOAPnuke, discarding reads with adapters, uncalled bases, mean Phred below 15, or no exact constant-primer or identifier match. COPE v1.2.5 was used to merge the high-quality paired reads, and each unique nucleotide sequence was defined as a clonotype. Clonotypes were aligned to IMGT TRBV, TRBD and TRBJ reference segments using MiTCR v1.1. Only V-J combinations with frequency above 0.0001, covering about 99% of repertoires, were analysed. The TCS score was defined as the ratio of F50 (clonal expansion) to E x V (chaos), calculated using BLOSUM62-based TCRdist between CDR3 peptides within each V-J. Welch's t-statistics and random forest reduced around 550 V-J features to 10 to 15, which were used in a naive Bayes classifier (R e1071). Sample size was not statistically predetermined, and blinding of investigators to group allocation was not performed. The paper describes TCR Vbeta CDR3 sequencing of 140 or so peripheral blood samples, made up of some 42 ophthalmopathy patients, some 80 hyperthyroidism patients and 17 progressor patients.

This specimen was peripheral blood mononuclear cells (PBMCs), taken at new diagnosis, from a patient treated with antithyroid drugs. The sequence joins TRBV6-1 to TRBJ2-2; the D region may be TRBD1 or TRBD2, each matching 5 bases equally. This sequence originates from a woman in her thirties or forties with Graves disease. Donor details come from another sample of the same person, matched by shared clones. CDR3 sequence: CASTFGTGTGELFF. The DNA reads TGTGCCAGCACCTTCGGGACGGGCACCGGGGAGCTGTTTTTT.